The 5 T cell receptor beta chains below were found in one sample sequenced in a study of T cells after yellow fever vaccination. One entry per CDR3 protein results from TCRdb running MiXCR on the 5' RACE reads. The data show about 310,000 distinct CDR3 sequences, with around 4% seen just once and 20% to 30% held by the top ten. Sequences were derived from PBMCs, sampled on the day of the yellow fever booster vaccination. These receptors originate from a man between 18 and 29 years old who received the YFV17D yellow fever vaccine.

This clonotype has ten or more counts. The chain carries TRBV5-1 and TRBJ2-1, with a tentative D call TRBD2 (6 bases). The CDR3 is 15 residues long. Germline V CDR1 and CDR2: SGHRS, YFSETQ. V lost 0 bases and J 7 bases, leaving 14 bases between the germline ends. For the CDR3, the DNA is TGCGCCAGCAGCTTGGCGTTGGGTGCGGGGAATGAGCAGTTCTTC. Translation: CASSLALGAGNEQFF. Variable domain in full (rest from reference TRBV5-1 and TRBJ2-1): KAGVTQTPRYLIKTRGQQVTLSCSPISGHRSVSWYQQTPGQGLQFLFEYFSETQRNKGNFPGRFSGRQFSNSRSEMNVSTLELGDSALYLCASSLALGAGNEQFFGPGTRLTVL.

This clonotype showed up just a few times. The chain joins TRBV4-3 to TRBJ2-2, with D perhaps assigned TRBD1 or TRBD2 (5 bases each). Germline assignment: CDR1 LGHNA and CDR2 YSLEER. Trimming took 4 bases from V and 6 from J, leaving 12 bases between them. The CDR3 is 14 residues long. The CDR3 coding sequence is TGCGCCAGCAGCCCCCTCTTGGGGGCCGGGGAGCTGTTTTTT. It is translated as CASSPLLGAGELFF.

The V gene is TRBV7-9, the J gene TRBJ2-3, with D unclear. Deletions cut 6 bases from V and 0 bases from J, with 16 bases between. The CDR3 loop spans 16 amino acids. CDR1 SEHNR and CDR2 FQNEAQ come from the germline V gene (reference sequence). CDR3 amino acids: CASRQRVGRSTDTQYF. CDR3 in DNA: TGTGCCAGCAGGCAACGGGTCGGGCGGAGCACAGATACGCAGTATTTT.

This clonotype was counted ten times or more. The V and J genes are TRBV5-4 and TRBJ2-3, with 13 bases aligning to TRBD2. Germline assignment: CDR1 SGHNT and CDR2 YYREEE (reference sequence). The CDR3 sequence is 16 residues long. V gave up 4 bases and J gave up 1 base; unmatched junction bases: 3. The CDR3 DNA reads as TGTGCCAGCAGCACAGGACTAGCGGGGGGCACAGATACGCAGTATTTT. It translates to CASSTGLAGGTDTQYF.

The genes are TRBV10-3 and TRBJ2-3; D is perhaps TRBD1 or TRBD2 (5 bases each). This CDR3 has 16 amino acids. V lost 6 bases, J lost 4 bases, and 20 bases lay in between. In germline, CDR1 is ENHRY, CDR2 SYGVKD. CDR3 bases: TGTGCCATCAGCAATGCCGGGACGCTTGTCGCAGATACGCAGTATTTT. Its protein product is CAISNAGTLVADTQYF.